This T cell receptor beta chain was retrieved from a study of cytomegalovirus exposure and HLA in healthy donors. The germline CDR1 and CDR2 sequences are KGHSH and LQKENI. The germline V and J ends were trimmed by 3 bases and 7 bases, with 13 bases remaining between them. The CDR3 consists of 13 residues. PCR used 60 Vbeta primers and 13 Jbeta primers. Generated by immunoSEQ multiplex PCR, the TCRdb table keeps only in-frame clones and is missing some. The sample contains 150,000 or so clones, over 60% of which appear only once. This sequence originates from a male donor in good health and CMV-seronegative. The J gene is TRBJ2-7, the V gene TRBV18, with D possibly matching TRBD2 (5 bases). The source material was PBMCs. Written as DNA, the CDR3 is TGTGCCAGCTCACCCGGACTGGTGGGAGAGCAGTACTTC. This encodes CASSPGLVGEQYF.